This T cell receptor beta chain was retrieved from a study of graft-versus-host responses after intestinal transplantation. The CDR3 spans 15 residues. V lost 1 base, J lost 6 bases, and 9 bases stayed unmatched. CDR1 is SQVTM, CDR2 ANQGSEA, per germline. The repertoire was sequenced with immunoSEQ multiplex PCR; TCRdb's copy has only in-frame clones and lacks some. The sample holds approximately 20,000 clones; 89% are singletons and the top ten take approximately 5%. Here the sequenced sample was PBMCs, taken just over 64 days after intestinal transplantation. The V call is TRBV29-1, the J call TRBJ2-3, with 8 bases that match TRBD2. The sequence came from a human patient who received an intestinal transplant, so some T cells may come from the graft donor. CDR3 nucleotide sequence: TGCAGCGTTGAAGTTACGGGGGGGGCGAGGGATACGCAGTATTTT. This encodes CSVEVTGGARDTQYF.